This T cell receptor beta chain was sequenced in a study of blood T cells in healthy people across ages. Study overall: About one barcoded TCR beta cDNA was captured per two T cells. Study-wide results and caveats: Among long-lived donors, naive CD4+ cells were more numerous and diversity higher than in aged donors.

On this clonotype: Its antigen is not identified.

Isolation recovered at least 6.5 million PBMCs from every sample. Together with a sample-barcoded 5' primer, a J-beta primer mix was included in a second PCR lasting roughly 6 to 12 cycles. TCRdb re-called the 5' RACE reads with MiXCR, one entry per CDR3 protein. The repertoire consists of fewer than 800,000 distinct CDR3 sequences, with 45% to 50% occurring once and the leading ten covering about 32%. Material for sequencing was blood. The receptor comes from a woman in her sixties in good health.

CDR3 coding DNA: TGCGCCAGCAGCCAAGATTCGTGGGACCAATTTAACTACAATGAGCAGTTCTTC. This sequence encodes CASSQDSWDQFNYNEQFF. This chain uses TRBV4-3 with TRBJ2-1; D is possibly TRBD1 or TRBD2 (5 bases each). CDR3 size: 18 residues. Germline values: CDR1 LGHNA, CDR2 YSLEER. Deletions cut 0 bases from V and 3 bases from J, with 18 bases between.